This T cell receptor beta chain derives from a study of blood T cell repertoires in COVID-19. On the study more broadly: Samples representing acute and convalescent COVID-19 were sourced from the United States, Italy and Spain. The analysed material was cDNA or gDNA that came from T cells, B-cell-depleted T cells, or PBMCs.

In the authors' workflow: Reference gene primer amplification in the assay estimated nucleated cell counts. Generated by immunoSEQ multiplex PCR, the TCRdb table keeps only in-frame clones and is missing some. V and J calls and clone size are as listed in that table; D and trimming were resolved from the DNA. This sample has about 82,000 clones; about 89% occur once, and the top ten carry more than 0.95%. The CDR3 has 15 residues. Sequencing input: PBMCs or T cells enriched from blood (not recorded which). The rearrangement links TRBV21-1 to TRBJ2-7; the table's D call of TRBD2 was not tested on the DNA. TRBV21-1 is assigned pseudogene status. The sequence came from a woman between 50 and 59 years old with acute COVID-19. CDR3 sequence (DNA): TGTGCCAGCAGCAAATGGGGGGAAAATGGCTACGAGCAGTACTTC. Its translation is CASSKWGENGYEQYF.